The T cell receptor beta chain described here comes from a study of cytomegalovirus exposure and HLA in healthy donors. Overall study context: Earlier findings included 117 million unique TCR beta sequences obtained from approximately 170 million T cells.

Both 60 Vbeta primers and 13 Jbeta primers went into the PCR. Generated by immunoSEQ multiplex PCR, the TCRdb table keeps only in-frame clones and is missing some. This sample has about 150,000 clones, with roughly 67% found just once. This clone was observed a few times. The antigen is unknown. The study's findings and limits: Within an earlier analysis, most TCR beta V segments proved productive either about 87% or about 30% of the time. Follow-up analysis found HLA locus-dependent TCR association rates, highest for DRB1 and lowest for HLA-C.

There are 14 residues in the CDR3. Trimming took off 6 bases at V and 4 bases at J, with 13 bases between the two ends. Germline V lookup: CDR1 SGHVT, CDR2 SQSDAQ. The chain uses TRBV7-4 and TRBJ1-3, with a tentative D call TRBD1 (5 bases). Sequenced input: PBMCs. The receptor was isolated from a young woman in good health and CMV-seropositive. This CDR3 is CASRSRVRGNTIYF. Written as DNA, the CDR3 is TGTGCCAGCAGGTCCAGGGTGCGAGGAAACACCATATATTTT.